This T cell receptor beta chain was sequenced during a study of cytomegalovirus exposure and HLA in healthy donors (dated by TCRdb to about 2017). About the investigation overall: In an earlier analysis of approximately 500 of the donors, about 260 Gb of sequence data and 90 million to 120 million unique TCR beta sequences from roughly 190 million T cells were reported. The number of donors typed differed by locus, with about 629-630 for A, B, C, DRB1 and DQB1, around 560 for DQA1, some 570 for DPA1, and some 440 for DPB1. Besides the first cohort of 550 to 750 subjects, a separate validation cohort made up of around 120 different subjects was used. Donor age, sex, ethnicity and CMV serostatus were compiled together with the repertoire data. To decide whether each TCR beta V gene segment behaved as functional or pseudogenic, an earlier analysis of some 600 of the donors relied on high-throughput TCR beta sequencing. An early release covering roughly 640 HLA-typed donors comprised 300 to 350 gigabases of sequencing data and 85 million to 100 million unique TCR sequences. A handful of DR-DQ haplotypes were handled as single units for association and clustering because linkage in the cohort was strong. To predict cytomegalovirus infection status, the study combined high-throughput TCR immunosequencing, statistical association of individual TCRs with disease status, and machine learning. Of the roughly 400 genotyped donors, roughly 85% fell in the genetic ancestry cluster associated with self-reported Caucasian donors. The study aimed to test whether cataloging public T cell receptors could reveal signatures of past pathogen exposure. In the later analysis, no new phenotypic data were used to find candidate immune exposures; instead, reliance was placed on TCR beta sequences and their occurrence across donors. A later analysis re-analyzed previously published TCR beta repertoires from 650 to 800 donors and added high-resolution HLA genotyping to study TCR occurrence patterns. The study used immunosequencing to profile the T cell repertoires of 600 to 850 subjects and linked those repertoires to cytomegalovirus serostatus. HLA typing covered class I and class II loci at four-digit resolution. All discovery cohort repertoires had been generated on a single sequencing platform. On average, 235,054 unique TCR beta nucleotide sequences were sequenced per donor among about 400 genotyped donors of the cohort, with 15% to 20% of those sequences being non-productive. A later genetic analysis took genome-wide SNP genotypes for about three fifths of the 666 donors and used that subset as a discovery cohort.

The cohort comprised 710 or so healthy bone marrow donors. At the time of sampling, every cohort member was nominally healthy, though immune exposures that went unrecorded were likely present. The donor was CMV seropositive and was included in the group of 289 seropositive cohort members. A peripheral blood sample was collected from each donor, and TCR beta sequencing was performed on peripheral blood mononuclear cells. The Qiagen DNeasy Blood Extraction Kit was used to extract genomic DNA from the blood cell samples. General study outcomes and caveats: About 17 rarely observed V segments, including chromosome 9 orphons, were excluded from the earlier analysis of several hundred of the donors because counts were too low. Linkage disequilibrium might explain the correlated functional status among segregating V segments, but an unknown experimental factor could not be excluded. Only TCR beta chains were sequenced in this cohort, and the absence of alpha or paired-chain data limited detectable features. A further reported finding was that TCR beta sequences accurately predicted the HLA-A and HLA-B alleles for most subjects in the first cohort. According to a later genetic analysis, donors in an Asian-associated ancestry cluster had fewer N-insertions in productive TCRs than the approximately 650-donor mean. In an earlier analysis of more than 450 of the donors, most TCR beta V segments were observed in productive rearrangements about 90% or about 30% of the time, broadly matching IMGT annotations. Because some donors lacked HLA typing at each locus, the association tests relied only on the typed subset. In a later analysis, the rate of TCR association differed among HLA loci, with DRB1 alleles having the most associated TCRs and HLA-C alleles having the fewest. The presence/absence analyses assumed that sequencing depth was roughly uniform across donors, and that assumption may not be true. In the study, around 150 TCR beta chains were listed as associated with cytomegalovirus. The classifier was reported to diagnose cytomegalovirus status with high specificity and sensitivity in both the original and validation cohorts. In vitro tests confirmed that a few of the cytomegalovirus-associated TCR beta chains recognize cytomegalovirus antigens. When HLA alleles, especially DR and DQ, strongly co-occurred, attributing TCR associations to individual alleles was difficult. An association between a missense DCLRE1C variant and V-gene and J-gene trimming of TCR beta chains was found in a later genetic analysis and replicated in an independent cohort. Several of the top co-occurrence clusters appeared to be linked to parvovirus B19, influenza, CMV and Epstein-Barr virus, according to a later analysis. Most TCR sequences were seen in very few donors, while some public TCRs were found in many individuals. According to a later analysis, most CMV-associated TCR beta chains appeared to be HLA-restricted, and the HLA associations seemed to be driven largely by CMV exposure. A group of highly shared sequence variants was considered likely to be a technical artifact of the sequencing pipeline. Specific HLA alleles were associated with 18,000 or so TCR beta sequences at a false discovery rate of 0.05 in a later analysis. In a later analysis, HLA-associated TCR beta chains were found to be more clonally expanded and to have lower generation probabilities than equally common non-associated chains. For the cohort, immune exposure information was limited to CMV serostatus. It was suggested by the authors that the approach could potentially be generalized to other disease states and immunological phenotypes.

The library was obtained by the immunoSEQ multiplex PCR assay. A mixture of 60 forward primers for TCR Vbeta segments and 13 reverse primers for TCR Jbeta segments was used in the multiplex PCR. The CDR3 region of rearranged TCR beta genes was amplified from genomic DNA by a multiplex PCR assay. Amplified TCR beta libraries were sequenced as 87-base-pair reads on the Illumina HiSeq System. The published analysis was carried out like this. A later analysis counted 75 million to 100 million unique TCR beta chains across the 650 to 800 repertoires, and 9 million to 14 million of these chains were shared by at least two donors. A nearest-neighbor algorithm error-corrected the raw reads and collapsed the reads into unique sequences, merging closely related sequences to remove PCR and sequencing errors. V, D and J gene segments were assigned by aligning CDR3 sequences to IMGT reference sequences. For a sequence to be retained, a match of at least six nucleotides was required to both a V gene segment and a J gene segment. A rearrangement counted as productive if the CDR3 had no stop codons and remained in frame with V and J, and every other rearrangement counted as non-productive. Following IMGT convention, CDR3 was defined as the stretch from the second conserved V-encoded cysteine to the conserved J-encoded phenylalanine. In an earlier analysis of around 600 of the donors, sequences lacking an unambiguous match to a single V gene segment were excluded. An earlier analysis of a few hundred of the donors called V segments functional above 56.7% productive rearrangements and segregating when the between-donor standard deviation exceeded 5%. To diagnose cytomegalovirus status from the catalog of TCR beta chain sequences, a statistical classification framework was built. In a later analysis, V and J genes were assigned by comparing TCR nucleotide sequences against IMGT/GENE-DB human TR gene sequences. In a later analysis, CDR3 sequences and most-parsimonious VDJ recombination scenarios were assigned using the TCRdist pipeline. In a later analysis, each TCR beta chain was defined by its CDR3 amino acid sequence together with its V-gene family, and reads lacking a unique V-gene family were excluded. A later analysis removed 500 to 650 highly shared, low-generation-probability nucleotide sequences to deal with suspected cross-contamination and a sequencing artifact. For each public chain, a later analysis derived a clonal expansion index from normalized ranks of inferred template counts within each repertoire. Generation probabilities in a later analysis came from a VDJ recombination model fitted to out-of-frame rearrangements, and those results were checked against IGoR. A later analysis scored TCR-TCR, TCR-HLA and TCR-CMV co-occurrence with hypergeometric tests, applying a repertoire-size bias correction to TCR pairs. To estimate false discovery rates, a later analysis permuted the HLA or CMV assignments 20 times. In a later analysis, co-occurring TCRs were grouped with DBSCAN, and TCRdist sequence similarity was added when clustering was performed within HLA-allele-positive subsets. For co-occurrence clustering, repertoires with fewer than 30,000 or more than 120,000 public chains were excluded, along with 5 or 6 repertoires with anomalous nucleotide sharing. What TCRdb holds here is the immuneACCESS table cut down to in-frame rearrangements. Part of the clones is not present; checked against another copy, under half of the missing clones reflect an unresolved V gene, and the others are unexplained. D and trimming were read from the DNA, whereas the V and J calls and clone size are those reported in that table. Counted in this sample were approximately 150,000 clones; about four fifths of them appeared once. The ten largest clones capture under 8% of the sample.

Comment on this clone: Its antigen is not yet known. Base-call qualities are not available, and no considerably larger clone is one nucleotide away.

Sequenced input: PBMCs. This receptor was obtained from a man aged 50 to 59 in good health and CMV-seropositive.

The CDR3 amino acid sequence is: CSVEEGQVVSHSDTQYF. The nucleotides read TGCAGCGTTGAAGAGGGACAGGTTGTGAGTCATTCAGATACGCAGTATTTT. The receptor chain draws on TRBV29-1 and TRBJ2-3, and TRBD1 aligns with 8 junction nucleotides. V and J are trimmed by 0 bases and 4 bases, and the gene matches miss 12 bases of the junction. The germline V gene sets CDR1 to SQVTM and CDR2 to ANQGSEA. Counted from cysteine to phenylalanine, this CDR3 has 17 amino acids. Solely the CDR3 DNA is kept, with 51 bases framed from the first base.